Listed below are T cell receptor beta chains from one sample, sequenced in a study of blood T cell repertoires in COVID-19. Data came from immunoSEQ multiplex PCR; TCRdb stores just in-frame clones and leaves some out. Among more than 150,000 clones listed, roughly four fifths were seen once. Sequenced material: peripheral blood. These receptors all come from a woman aged 40 to 50 with acute or convalescent COVID-19. Each CDR3 is given without its conserved first and last residue. The order of the fields is V gene, J gene, CDR3 protein.

TRBV5-6	TRBJ2-3	ASSFPTGGVTDTQY
TRBV7-9	TRBJ2-2	ASSVLQGATGELF
TRBV14	TRBJ2-7	ASSRGEREGQYEQY
TRBV7-9	TRBJ1-1	ASSSPRDRASEAF
TRBV7-9	TRBJ1-2	ASSYLANYGYT
TRBV7-2	TRBJ2-7	ASSLYSLTYEQY
TRBV18	TRBJ2-7	ASSPSGSSYEQY
TRBV2	TRBJ2-1	ASSDGVDPV
TRBV13	TRBJ1-2	ASSLWTVGSTYRGYT
TRBV4-1	TRBJ2-2	ASSQPRLAGSSTGELF
TRBV5-1	TRBJ2-3	ASSLGLVTSTDTQY
TRBV5-1	TRBJ2-5	ASSGGGLGETQY
TRBV4-2	TRBJ2-3	ASSQDWRGTDTQY
TRBV28	TRBJ2-1	ASSSGPSALYNEQF
TRBV11-2	TRBJ2-7	ASSLEKPGVGGEQY
TRBV28	TRBJ2-7	ASSSLYEQY
TRBV19	TRBJ2-2	ASLRAGRENTGELF
TRBV5-1	TRBJ1-5	ASSQGGDSNQPQH
TRBV7-2	TRBJ1-1	ASSPGPPTEAF
TRBV7-2	TRBJ2-2	ASSPYTGELF
TRBV11-2	TRBJ2-1	ASSPYSVEQF
TRBV6-4	TRBJ2-1	ASSDSNSGGNEQF
TRBV3-1/TRBV3-2	TRBJ1-1	ASSQDLMELEAF
TRBV6-1	TRBJ1-4	ASSEFGGTGQGEKLF
TRBV1	TRBJ1-1	TSSQAKRGPHLPEAF
TRBV19	TRBJ1-1	ASSMGRTREAF
TRBV5-1	TRBJ1-1	ASSQTFGGLNTEAF
TRBV18	TRBJ2-7	ASSRQGGEQY
TRBV7-8	TRBJ1-6	AIPIGASTGRMSSPLH
TRBV10-3	TRBJ1-3	AISGGSQMDGNTIY
TRBV27	TRBJ2-1	ASSFGPRVMHEQF
TRBV11-2	TRBJ2-1	ASRDQAGGPYNEQF
TRBV7-9	TRBJ2-1	ASSSQGNEQF
TRBV29-1	TRBJ1-2	SVIHRGHRYGYT
TRBV19	TRBJ2-1	ASRGQYYNEQF
TRBV7-3	TRBJ2-5	ASSLNSRGLGETQY
TRBV19	TRBJ2-1	ASRPGQGPYNEQF
TRBV19	TRBJ1-6	ASQNLQRWSETGVGSPLH
TRBV12-3/TRBV12-4	TRBJ1-1	ASRRTGNTEAF
TRBV7-9	TRBJ1-1	ASNLQVLSTEAF